Each of the 30 T cell receptor beta chains below was sequenced from the same sample in a study of metastatic and nonmetastatic thyroid tumors. TCRdb re-called the PCR reads with MiXCR. The repertoire holds roughly 8,000 clones, with roughly 25% as singletons. Nobody among the patients had been given any treatment before thyroid surgery. Sequencing used tumor tissue. The receptor source for this set is a female donor with papillary thyroid cancer or a benign thyroid nodule (not recorded which). Some clones in this sample may be carry-over from other donors' samples.

By share, this clone counts as medium-sized. The V call is TRBV10-2, the J call TRBJ1-5; D call uncertain. Trimming removed 0 bases at V and 0 bases at J, with 9 bases between. CDR1 is WSHSY, CDR2 SAAADI, per germline. The CDR3 is made up of 16 amino acids. This CDR3 reads CASSESPGNSNQPQHF. The CDR3 region has the DNA TGCGCCAGCAGTGAGTCACCGGGAAATAGCAATCAGCCCCAGCATTTT.

This clone is judged medium-sized (0.01 to 0.1%). This sequence joins TRBV6-1 and TRBJ2-5; perhaps TRBD1 as D (6 bases). Looked up from germline, CDR1 is MNHNS and CDR2 is SASEGT. The germline V and J ends were trimmed by 9 bases and 1 base, with 9 bases remaining between them. CDR3 length equals 12 residues. The CDR3 here is CASGRGQETQYF. Written as DNA, the CDR3 is TGTGCCAGTGGCAGGGGCCAAGAGACCCAGTACTTC.

This clone has only a few counts. V and J are TRBV27 and TRBJ1-5; tentatively, D is TRBD1 (6 bases). CDR1 and CDR2 (germline): MNHEY, SMNVEV (reference sequence). V dropped 2 bases and J dropped 6 bases, with 11 bases sitting between them. The CDR3 sequence is 14 residues long. The CDR3 DNA reads as TGTGCCAGCAGTTTAATAGCAGGGGTTCAGCCCCAGCATTTT. Its protein product is CASSLIAGVQPQHF.

This clone has only a few counts. This sequence joins TRBV12-3 or TRBV12-4 and TRBJ2-1; D possibly corresponds to TRBD1 (6 bases). The CDR3 sequence is 16 residues long. Trimming took off 7 bases at V and 0 bases at J, with 16 bases between the two ends. The CDR3 loop is CASTFRDISSYNEQFF. The CDR3 nucleotides are TGTGCCAGCACCTTCCGGGACATTAGCTCCTACAATGAGCAGTTCTTC.

This clone was observed a few times. The chain has TRBV6-1 and TRBJ1-1, with a tentative D call TRBD1 (5 bases). The V and J ends lost 8 bases and 5 bases respectively, with 18 bases between them. The germline V gene encodes CDR1 MNHNS and CDR2 SASEGT. The CDR3 is 14 amino acids. CDR3 nucleotide sequence: TGTGCCAGCTGGGACGGGCGGGGTATAACTGAAGCTTTCTTT. Translation gives CASWDGRGITEAFF.

Within the sample, this clone is medium-sized. The rearrangement joins TRBV12-3 or TRBV12-4 to TRBJ1-1; TRBD1 agrees at 10 bases. The CDR3 is 13 amino acids. V lost 6 bases, J lost 2 bases, and 0 bases stayed unmatched. CDR3 in DNA: TGTGCCAGCAGGACAGGGGGCAACACTGAAGCTTTCTTT. This encodes CASRTGGNTEAFF.

The V call is TRBV6-1, the J call TRBJ2-2, with 8 bases matching TRBD2. The CDR3 spans 16 residues. V trimming: 10 bases; J trimming: 0 bases; junction bases outside the gene matches: 10. Germline V gene data show CDR1 as MNHNS and CDR2 as SASEGT. CDR3 protein: CATTTLAGANTGELFF. As DNA, the CDR3 is TGTGCCACCACCACCCTAGCGGGTGCGAACACCGGGGAGCTGTTTTTT.

This clone has just one count. This chain links TRBV5-1 with TRBJ2-2, with 7 bases lining up with TRBD2. The CDR3 consists of 16 residues. Germline CDR1 is SGHRS and CDR2 is YFSETQ. V dropped 3 bases and J dropped 2; count of bases not matched to a gene: 7. This chain's CDR3 is CASSWGGSVNTGELFF. The DNA of the CDR3 is TGCGCCAGCAGCTGGGGCGGGAGTGTTAACACCGGGGAGCTGTTTTTT.

Points on this clone: The junction departs from the called germline gene at one end, perhaps through a read error. The chain recombines TRBV5-1 with TRBJ2-3; possibly TRBD1 for D (7 bases). There are 14 residues in the CDR3. Germline V gene data show CDR1 as SGHRS and CDR2 as YFSETQ. The CDR3 DNA reads as TGCGCCAGCAGGGCGGGACAGCGCACAGATACACAGTATTTT. Protein product: CASRAGQRTDTQYF.

This clone ranks as medium-sized. At the DNA level, this CDR3 is encoded by other sequences in the same sample as well. The rearrangement joins TRBV28 to TRBJ1-6, with D perhaps matching TRBD1 (5 bases). V gave up 2 bases and J gave up 5 bases, with 16 bases separating them. Germline CDR1 reads MDHEN; CDR2 reads SYDVKM. This CDR3 spans 17 amino acids. The CDR3, as DNA: TGTGCCAGCAGTTTAGGGGGTTTCGGACTAAATAATTCACCCCTCCACTTT. Translating it yields CASSLGGFGLNNSPLHF.

This clone was recorded a few times. The chain has TRBV2 and TRBJ2-2; tentatively, D is TRBD1 (5 bases). The length of the CDR3 is 14 residues. The germline gives CDR1 SNHLY, CDR2 FYNNEI. V lost 8 bases and J 1 base, leaving 11 bases between the germline ends. CDR3 loop: CASLVGRNTGELFF. The CDR3 DNA reads as TGTGCCAGCCTAGTGGGGCGGAACACCGGGGAGCTGTTTTTT. The full variable domain, completed using reference TRBV2 and TRBJ2-2, is EPEVTQTPSHQVTQMGQEVILRCVPISNHLYFYWYRQILGQKVEFLVSFYNNEISEKSEIFDDQFSVERPDGSNFTLKIRSTKLEDSAMYFCASLVGRNTGELFFGEGSRLTVL.

This clone was found many times. The chain combines TRBV11-2 with TRBJ2-7, with D unresolved. Germline CDR1 reads SGHAT; CDR2 reads FQNNGV. The CDR3 runs to 16 residues. V dropped 0 bases and J dropped 0 bases, with 12 bases sitting between them. CDR3 in amino acids: CASSLEGQSVSYEQYF. CDR3 DNA: TGTGCCAGCAGCTTAGAGGGCCAGTCGGTCTCCTACGAGCAGTACTTC.

This clone was detected many times. J is TRBJ1-5 and V is TRBV16; D not resolved. This CDR3 region has 13 residues. CDR1 KGHSY and CDR2 FQNENV come from the germline V gene. The V and J ends lost 2 bases and 5 bases respectively, with 7 bases between them. The CDR3 here is CASSQGNDQPQHF. CDR3 nucleotide sequence: TGTGCCAGCAGCCAAGGAAATGATCAGCCCCAGCATTTT.

A few counts support this clone. V is TRBV28 and J is TRBJ2-3; tentatively, D is TRBD1 (5 bases). The germline V gene has CDR1 MDHEN and CDR2 SYDVKM. The V end lost 8 bases, the J end lost 7 bases, and 25 bases lay between the germline ends. The CDR3 is made up of 16 amino acids. The CDR3 DNA is TGTGCCAGCTTGTCCCTCCTAGGACACGGACCCAATACGCAGTATTTT. The encoded protein is CASLSLLGHGPNTQYF. The full variable domain, in which reference TRBV28 and TRBJ2-3 provide the parts outside the CDR3, is DVKVTQSSRYLVKRTGEKVFLECVQDMDHENMFWYRQDPGLGLRLIYFSYDVKMKEKGDIPEGYSVSREKKERFSLILESASTNQTSMYLCASLSLLGHGPNTQYFGPGTRLTVL.

Only a few counts were recorded for this clone. This chain connects TRBV28 to TRBJ2-5, with TRBD2 matching 11 bases. Losses at the gene ends were 7 bases for V and 5 bases for J; bases not matched to a gene: 9. Germline values: CDR1 MDHEN, CDR2 SYDVKM. CDR3 length: 15 residues. CDR3 in amino acids: CASTLDSGRAETQYF. The CDR3 DNA sequence: TGTGCCAGCACCCTTGATAGCGGGAGGGCGGAGACCCAGTACTTC.

The sample holds many counts of this clone. This chain joins TRBV7-9 and TRBJ2-5, with D possibly being TRBD1 or TRBD2 (5 bases each). Germline CDR1 SEHNR, CDR2 FQNEAQ (reference sequence). The CDR3 runs 15 residues. Trimming removed 1 base from V and 4 bases from J, with 13 bases in between. This CDR3 is CASSLGGLPGETQYF. In DNA, the CDR3 is TGTGCCAGCAGCTTAGGGGGGTTACCTGGAGAGACCCAGTACTTC.

By proportion, this clone is medium-sized. This chain joins TRBV20-1 and TRBJ1-6; D possibly corresponds to TRBD1 (5 bases). Trimming took off 3 bases at V and 7 bases at J, with 16 bases between the two ends. The CDR3 is made up of 15 amino acids. CDR1 and CDR2 (germline): DFQATT, SNEGSKA (reference sequence). As DNA, the CDR3 is TGCAGTGCTAGGAGACAGCCCGGCGGCAATTCACCCCTCCACTTT. Protein: CSARRQPGGNSPLHF.

This clone showed up just a few times. The V and J genes are TRBV15 and TRBJ1-2; possibly TRBD1 for D (5 bases). This CDR3 contains 13 residues. Trimming pared 5 bases from V and 2 bases from J, leaving 9 bases between. Germline loops: CDR1 LNHNV, CDR2 YYDKDF (reference sequence). The CDR3 loop reads CATSWGGNYGYTF. CDR3 DNA sequence: TGTGCCACCAGCTGGGGCGGAAACTATGGCTACACCTTC.

CDR3 loop: CASSSVGEDTDTQYF. The CDR3 region has the DNA TGCGCCAGCAGCTCTGTAGGCGAAGACACAGATACGCAGTATTTT. The chain employs TRBV5-1 and TRBJ2-3; D gene unclear. The CDR3 extends over 15 amino acids. Germline V gene data show CDR1 as SGHRS and CDR2 as YFSETQ. V was clipped by 3 bases and J by 2 bases, with 13 bases between them.

The V gene is TRBV28, the J gene TRBJ1-5; 9 positions agree with TRBD1. In germline, CDR1 is MDHEN, CDR2 SYDVKM. With V trimmed by 2 bases and J by 4 bases, 6 bases remained unmatched. The CDR3 is 16 amino acids. The CDR3 here is CASSLVGTGFNQPQHF. CDR3 nucleotide sequence: TGTGCCAGCAGTTTAGTGGGGACAGGGTTTAATCAGCCCCAGCATTTT.

This clone was recorded at least ten times. The chain links TRBV5-1 to TRBJ2-5; 7 nucleotides align to TRBD1. The CDR3 spans 14 residues. After removal of 4 bases from V and 3 bases from J, the junction contained 6 bases not matched to a gene. Germline loops: CDR1 SGHRS, CDR2 YFSETQ. The CDR3 spells CASSTRDREETQYF. CDR3 bases: TGCGCCAGCAGCACCCGGGACAGAGAAGAGACCCAGTACTTC.

This clone was counted between two and nine times. This chain uses TRBV27 with TRBJ2-6; D gene unclear. The V gene's germline CDR1 is MNHEY and CDR2 SMNVEV (reference sequence). V lost 2 bases, J lost 1 base, and 3 bases lay in between. The CDR3 sequence is 14 residues long. As DNA, the CDR3 is TGTGCCAGCAGTTTAGGGTCTGGGGCCAACGTCCTGACTTTC. Its translation is CASSLGSGANVLTF. Full variable domain (remainder filled in from reference TRBV27 and TRBJ2-6): EAQVTQNPRYLITVTGKKLTVTCSQNMNHEYMSWYRQDPGLGLRQIYYSMNVEVTDKGDVPEGYKVSRKEKRNFPLILESPSPNQTSLYFCASSLGSGANVLTFGAGSRLTVL.

The chain couples TRBV5-1 to TRBJ2-7; possibly TRBD1 for D (5 bases). V was trimmed by 3 bases and J by 3 bases, leaving 10 bases between them. The CDR3 extends over 13 amino acids. CDR1 SGHRS and CDR2 YFSETQ come from the germline V gene. CDR3 coding DNA: TGCGCCAGCAGCTCGACAGCATTCTACGAGCAGTACTTC. It codes for CASSSTAFYEQYF.

This clone was counted a few times. The chain has TRBV28 and TRBJ1-6, with 7 bases matching TRBD1. J gave up 5 bases and V 1 base, and 11 bases lay outside the gene matches. The V gene's germline CDR1 is MDHEN and CDR2 SYDVKM. There are 18 residues in the CDR3. The CDR3 nucleotides read TGTGCCAGCAGTTTATCAGGGGGTTTCGGACTAAATAATTCACCCCTCCACTTT. It encodes CASSLSGGFGLNNSPLHF.

This clone is medium-sized within its sample. This chain connects TRBV6-5 to TRBJ2-7, with D unresolved. V was clipped by 0 bases and J by 2 bases, with 11 bases between them. The germline V gene has CDR1 MNHEY and CDR2 SVGAGI. This CDR3 spans 15 amino acids. In DNA, the CDR3 is TGTGCCAGCAGTTACTCGATTGCAGATGCCTACGAGCAGTACTTC. It yields the protein CASSYSIADAYEQYF.

This clone is categorized as medium-sized. V and J are TRBV28 and TRBJ2-7; 8 bases match TRBD2. The V segment lost 6 bases and the J segment 3 bases; nucleotides outside the gene matches: 19. The CDR3 sequence is 18 residues long. CDR1 is MDHEN, CDR2 SYDVKM, per germline. Here the CDR3 DNA reads TGTGCCAGCAGGCTGGCAGGGAGTCCGGCGGGGGGCAACTACGAGCAGTACTTC. Translating it yields CASRLAGSPAGGNYEQYF.

By share, this clone counts as medium-sized. This chain uses TRBV20-1 with TRBJ1-6; D is unresolved. From germline, CDR1 is DFQATT and CDR2 SNEGSKA (reference sequence). With 5 bases removed from V and 6 bases from J, the gap between germline ends came to 8 bases. The CDR3 length is 12 residues. CDR3 protein: CSALSVNSPLHF. CDR3 nucleotide sequence: TGCAGTGCTCTCTCCGTTAATTCACCCCTCCACTTT.

This clone occurred many times. The rearrangement joins TRBV24-1 to TRBJ2-3; either TRBD1 or TRBD2 may fit D (5 bases each). From germline, CDR1 is KGHDR and CDR2 SFDVKD. V was pared by 5 bases and J by 5 bases, with 10 bases between. The CDR3 consists of 13 residues. CDR3 amino acids: CATSGGWEDTQYF. CDR3 DNA: TGTGCCACCAGTGGGGGGTGGGAAGATACGCAGTATTTT.

V and J are TRBV20-1 and TRBJ2-1; D unresolved. Trimming removed 3 bases from V and 6 bases from J, with 12 bases in between. The length of the CDR3 is 13 residues. Germline V gene lookup returns CDR1 DFQATT and CDR2 SNEGSKA (reference sequence). CDR3 in amino acids: CSASPDGFNEQFF. In DNA, the CDR3 is TGCAGTGCTAGCCCGGATGGGTTCAATGAGCAGTTCTTC.

This clone was counted a few times. V and J are TRBV15 and TRBJ2-3, with D tentatively TRBD1 (6 bases). Germline assignment: CDR1 LNHNV and CDR2 YYDKDF (reference sequence). The CDR3 spans 12 residues. Between the trimmed V and J ends, which lost 4 bases and 4 bases, there was a span of 6 bases. The CDR3 reads CATSKGADTQYF. The DNA for the CDR3 is TGTGCCACCAGCAAGGGGGCAGATACGCAGTATTTT.